The clone carrying this T cell receptor beta chain came up a few times. TCRdb itself ran the RT-PCR reads through MiXCR, one entry per CDR3 protein. The sample has hundreds of thousands of distinct CDR3 sequences, around 15% seen once. This sample is part of a study of response to subunit inactivated influenza vaccine. The sample consisted of PBMCs from blood, taken around 15 days before vaccination. This TCR was recovered from a man aged 45 to 65 who received an inactivated influenza vaccine.

The CDR3 DNA sequence: TGTGCCAGCAGCGCCCACGGATTACCGAGCTCCTACAATGAGCAGTTCTTC. This gives the protein CASSAHGLPSSYNEQFF. The chain employs TRBV9 and TRBJ2-1; the D is unclear. The CDR3 spans 17 residues. Germline values: CDR1 SGDLS, CDR2 YYNGEE. With 3 bases removed from V and 0 bases from J, the gap between germline ends came to 16 bases.